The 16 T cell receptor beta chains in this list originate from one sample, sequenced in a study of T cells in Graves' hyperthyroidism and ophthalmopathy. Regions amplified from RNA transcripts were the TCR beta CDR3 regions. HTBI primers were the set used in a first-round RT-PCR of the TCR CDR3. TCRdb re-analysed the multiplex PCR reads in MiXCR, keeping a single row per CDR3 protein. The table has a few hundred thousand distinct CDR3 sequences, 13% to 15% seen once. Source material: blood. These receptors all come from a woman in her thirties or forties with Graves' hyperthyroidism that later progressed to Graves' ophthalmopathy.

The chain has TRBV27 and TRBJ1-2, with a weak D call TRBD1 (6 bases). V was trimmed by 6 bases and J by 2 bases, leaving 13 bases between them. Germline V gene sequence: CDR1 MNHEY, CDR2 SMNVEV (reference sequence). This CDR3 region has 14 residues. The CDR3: CASSTHQGNYGYTF. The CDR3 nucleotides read TGTGCCAGCAGCACTCACCAGGGGAACTATGGCTACACCTTC.

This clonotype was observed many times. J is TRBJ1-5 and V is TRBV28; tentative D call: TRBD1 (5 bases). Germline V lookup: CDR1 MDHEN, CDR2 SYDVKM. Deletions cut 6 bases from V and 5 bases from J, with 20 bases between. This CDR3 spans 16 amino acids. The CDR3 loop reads CASRRYPRGGDQPQHF. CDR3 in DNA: TGTGCCAGCAGGCGATATCCAAGGGGAGGTGATCAGCCCCAGCATTTT.

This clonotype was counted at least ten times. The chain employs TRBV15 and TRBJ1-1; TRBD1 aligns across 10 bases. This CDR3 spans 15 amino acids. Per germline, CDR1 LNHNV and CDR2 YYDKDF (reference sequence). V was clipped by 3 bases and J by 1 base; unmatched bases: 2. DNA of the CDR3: TGTGCCACCAGCAGGGACAGGGGGTGGAACACTGAAGCTTTCTTT. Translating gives CATSRDRGWNTEAFF.

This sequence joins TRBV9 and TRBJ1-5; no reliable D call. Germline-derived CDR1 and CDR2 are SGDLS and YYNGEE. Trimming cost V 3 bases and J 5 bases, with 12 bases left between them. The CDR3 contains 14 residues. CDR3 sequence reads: CASSEADNDQPQHF. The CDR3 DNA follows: TGTGCCAGCAGCGAAGCGGATAACGATCAGCCCCAGCATTTT.

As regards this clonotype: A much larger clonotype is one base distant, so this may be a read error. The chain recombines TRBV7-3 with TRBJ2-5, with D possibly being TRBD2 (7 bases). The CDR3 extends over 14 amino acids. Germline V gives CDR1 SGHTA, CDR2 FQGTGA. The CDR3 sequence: CASSLRGGEEAQYF. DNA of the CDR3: TGTGCCAGCAGCTTAAGAGGGGGGGAAGAGGCCCAGTACTTC. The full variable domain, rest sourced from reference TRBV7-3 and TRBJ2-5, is GAGVSQTPSNKVTEKGKYVELRCDPISGHTALYWYRQSLGQGPEFLIYFQGTGAADDSGLPNDRFFAVRPEGSVSTLKIQRTERGDSAVYLCASSLRGGEEAQYFGPGTRLLVL.

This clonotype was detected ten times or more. This chain's CDR3 is CASSLKTSGGEQFF. The CDR3 DNA is TGTGCCAGCAGCTTAAAGACTAGCGGGGGGGAGCAGTTCTTC. The V and J genes are TRBV11-2 and TRBJ2-1; 13 bases fit TRBD2. The ends lost 2 bases at V and 10 bases at J; junction bases unmatched: 2. The CDR3 length is 14 residues. Germline V gene data show CDR1 as SGHAT and CDR2 as FQNNGV.

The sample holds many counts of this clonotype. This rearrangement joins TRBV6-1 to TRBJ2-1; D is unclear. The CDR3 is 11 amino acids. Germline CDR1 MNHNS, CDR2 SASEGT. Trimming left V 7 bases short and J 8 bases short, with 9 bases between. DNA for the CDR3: TGTGCCAGCATACGAGGCGATGAGCAGTTCTTC. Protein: CASIRGDEQFF.

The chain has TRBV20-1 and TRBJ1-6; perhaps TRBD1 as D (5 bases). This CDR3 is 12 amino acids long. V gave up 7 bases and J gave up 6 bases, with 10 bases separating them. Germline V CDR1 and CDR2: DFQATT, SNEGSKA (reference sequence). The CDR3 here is CSVGTANSPLHF. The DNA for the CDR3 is TGCAGTGTCGGGACTGCTAATTCACCCCTCCACTTT.

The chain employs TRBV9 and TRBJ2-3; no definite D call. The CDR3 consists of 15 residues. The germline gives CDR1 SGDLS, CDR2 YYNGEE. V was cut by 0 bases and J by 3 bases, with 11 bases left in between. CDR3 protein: CASSVALRRTDTQYF. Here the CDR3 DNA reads TGTGCCAGCAGCGTAGCCTTGCGGCGGACAGATACGCAGTATTTT.

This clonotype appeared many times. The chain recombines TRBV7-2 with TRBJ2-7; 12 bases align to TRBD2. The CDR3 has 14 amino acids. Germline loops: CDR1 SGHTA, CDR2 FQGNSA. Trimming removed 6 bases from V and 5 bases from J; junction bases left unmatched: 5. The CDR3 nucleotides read TGTGCCAGCAGTCTGACTAGCGGGAGTAACGAGCAGTACTTC. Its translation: CASSLTSGSNEQYF.

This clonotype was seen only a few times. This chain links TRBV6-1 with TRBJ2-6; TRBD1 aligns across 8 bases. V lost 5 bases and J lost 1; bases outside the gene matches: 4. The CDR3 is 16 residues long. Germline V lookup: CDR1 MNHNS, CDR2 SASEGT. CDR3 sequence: CASSQQGGSGANVLTF. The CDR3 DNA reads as TGTGCCAGCAGTCAACAGGGGGGATCTGGGGCCAACGTCCTGACTTTC.

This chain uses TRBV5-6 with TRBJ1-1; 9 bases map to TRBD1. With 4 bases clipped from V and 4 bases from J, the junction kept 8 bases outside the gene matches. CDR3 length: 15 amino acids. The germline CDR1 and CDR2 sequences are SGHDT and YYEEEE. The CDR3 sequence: CASSPGQGISTEAFF. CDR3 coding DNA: TGTGCCAGCAGCCCGGGACAGGGAATATCCACTGAAGCTTTCTTT.

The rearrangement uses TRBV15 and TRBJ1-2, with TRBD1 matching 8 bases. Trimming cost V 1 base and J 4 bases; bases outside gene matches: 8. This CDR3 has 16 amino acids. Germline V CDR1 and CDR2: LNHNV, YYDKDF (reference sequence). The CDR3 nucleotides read TGTGCCACCAGCAGAGCCGGAACAGGGACAGGCTATGGCTACACCTTC. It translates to CATSRAGTGTGYGYTF.

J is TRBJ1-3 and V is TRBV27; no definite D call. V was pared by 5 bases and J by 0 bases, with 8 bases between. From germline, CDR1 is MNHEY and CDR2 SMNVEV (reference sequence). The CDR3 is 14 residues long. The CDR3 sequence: CASSDDSSGNTIYF. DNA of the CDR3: TGTGCCAGCAGTGATGACTCCTCTGGAAACACCATATATTTT.

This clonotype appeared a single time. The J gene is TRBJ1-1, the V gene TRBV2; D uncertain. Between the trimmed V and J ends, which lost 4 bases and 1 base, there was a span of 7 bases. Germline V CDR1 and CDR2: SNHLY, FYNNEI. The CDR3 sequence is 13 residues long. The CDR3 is CASSGSANTEAFF. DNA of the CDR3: TGTGCCAGCAGTGGGTCTGCGAACACTGAAGCTTTCTTT.

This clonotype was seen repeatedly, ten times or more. The CDR3 protein is CASSPQGHRGLAVYEQYF. CDR3 coding DNA: TGTGCCAGCAGCCCCCAGGGCCACCGGGGACTAGCAGTCTACGAGCAGTACTTC. This chain uses TRBV7-9 with TRBJ2-7; 9 nucleotides align to TRBD2. The CDR3 is made up of 18 amino acids. Germline CDR1 is SEHNR and CDR2 is FQNEAQ (reference sequence). V trimming: 5 bases; J trimming: 3 bases; junction bases outside the gene matches: 17.